The 10 T cell receptor beta chains given below trace back to one sample, sequenced in a study of cytomegalovirus exposure and HLA in healthy donors. PCR employed 60 Vbeta and 13 Jbeta primers. The repertoire was sequenced with immunoSEQ multiplex PCR; TCRdb's copy has only in-frame clones and lacks some. The data contain 150,000 to 200,000 clones, around 85% of them singletons. The source material was PBMCs. Source of these receptors: a man aged 50 to 59 in good health and CMV-seropositive.

J is TRBJ1-6 and V is TRBV2; D is ambiguous. This CDR3 has 15 residues. Trimming removed 5 bases from V and 0 bases from J, with 8 bases in between. Germline V lookup: CDR1 SNHLY, CDR2 FYNNEI. CDR3 bases: TGTGCCAGCAGTCAGGAAAGCTCCTATAATTCACCCCTCCACTTT. It is translated as CASSQESSYNSPLHF.

The gene calls are TRBV6-4 and TRBJ2-1, with TRBD2 identical over 8 bases. This CDR3 contains 15 residues. From germline, CDR1 is MRHNA and CDR2 SNTAGT. After removal of 5 bases from V and 8 bases from J, the junction contained 11 bases not matched to a gene. The CDR3 DNA is TGTGCCAGCAGTCCCGGGTCCGGGGGGGTCCATGAGCAGTTCTTC. Translated: CASSPGSGGVHEQFF.

The chain couples TRBV7-6 to TRBJ2-1, with 10 bases aligning to TRBD2. This CDR3 has 16 amino acids. V was clipped by 6 bases and J by 4 bases; unmatched bases: 9. CDR1 is SGHVS, CDR2 FNYEAQ, per germline. CDR3 loop: CASSPPGLASYNEQFF. The CDR3 region has the DNA TGTGCCAGCAGTCCACCGGGACTAGCGAGTTACAATGAGCAGTTCTTC.

This clone was detected only a few times. The chain links TRBV7-9 to TRBJ2-7; D may be TRBD2 (6 bases). With 3 bases removed from V and 3 bases from J, the gap between germline ends came to 9 bases. Per germline, CDR1 SEHNR and CDR2 FQNEAQ (reference sequence). This CDR3 region has 13 residues. In nucleotides, the CDR3 is TGTGCCAGCAGCTTTGGCGGGGTCTACGAGCAGTACTTC. It specifies CASSFGGVYEQYF.

A remark on this clone: One junction end disagrees with the germline gene, perhaps due to a read error. The chain has TRBV7-7 and TRBJ2-1; 7 bases fit TRBD1. Germline assignment: CDR1 SSHAT and CDR2 FNYEAQ (reference sequence). The CDR3 sequence is 13 residues long. CDR3 protein: CASSLTTGTEQFF. CDR3 nucleotides: TGTGCTAGCAGCTTAACGACAGGGACTGAGCAGTTCTTC.

This chain joins TRBV5-1 and TRBJ1-1; perhaps TRBD1 as D (5 bases). Trimming left V 0 bases short and J 0 bases short, with 21 bases between. The length of the CDR3 is 19 residues. CDR1 SGHRS and CDR2 YFSETQ come from the germline V gene. This chain's CDR3 is CASSLGGGSRSTMNTEAFF. The CDR3 coding sequence is TGCGCCAGCAGCTTGGGGGGCGGCAGCCGATCTACCATGAACACTGAAGCTTTCTTT.

The chain employs TRBV28 and TRBJ2-3; tentatively, D is TRBD1 (7 bases). Trimming left V 6 bases short and J 2 bases short, with 15 bases between. Germline V CDR1 and CDR2: MDHEN, SYDVKM. The CDR3 extends over 15 amino acids. Here the CDR3 DNA reads TGTGCCAGCAGCACAGGGGAGGCACACACAGATACGCAGTATTTT. This gives the protein CASSTGEAHTDTQYF.

J is TRBJ2-1 and V is TRBV27; perhaps TRBD2 as D (6 bases). Germline V gives CDR1 MNHEY, CDR2 SMNVEV (reference sequence). This CDR3 contains 15 residues. The germline V and J ends were trimmed by 7 bases and 7 bases, with 20 bases remaining between them. The CDR3 reads CASTDGGPTGNEQFF. CDR3 sequence (DNA): TGTGCCAGCACTGACGGGGGTCCTACGGGGAATGAGCAGTTCTTC.

The chain links TRBV5-4 to TRBJ1-2; the D is unclear. Germline V gene lookup returns CDR1 SGHNT and CDR2 YYREEE (reference sequence). Trimming took 0 bases from V and 7 from J, leaving 10 bases between them. The CDR3 is made up of 13 amino acids. This CDR3 reads CASSLDTLSGYTF. As DNA, the CDR3 is TGTGCCAGCAGCTTGGATACATTATCTGGCTACACCTTC.

The chain recombines TRBV7-2 with TRBJ2-1, with 10 bases fitting TRBD2. The CDR3 has 17 residues. The germline CDR1 and CDR2 sequences are SGHTA and FQGNSA. The junction had 10 bases not matched to a gene; V was cut back by 6 bases and J by 2 bases. The chain's CDR3 is CASRGGSGRDPYNEQFF. The CDR3 coding sequence is TGTGCCAGCAGAGGCGGAAGCGGGAGGGACCCCTACAATGAGCAGTTCTTC.